This record looks at one T cell receptor (beta chain) sequence and its context. Its antigen is not identified. These data come from a study of cytomegalovirus exposure and HLA in healthy donors. PCR used 60 Vbeta primers and 13 Jbeta primers. As originally analysed: Later work found 65 million to 85 million unique TCR beta chains, with some 11 million shared. Using immunoSEQ multiplex PCR, the repertoire was profiled, and TCRdb retains in-frame clones only, with some absent. The D gene and trimming were derived from the DNA, and the V and J assignments and clone size from that table. This table holds some 180,000 clones, 85% found once. General observations from the study: The likely explanation for a cluster of highly shared sequence variants was sequencing artifact. Most subjects' HLA-A and HLA-B alleles were reportedly predicted from TCR beta sequences.

The sequence was collected from a man aged 25-40 years in good health and CMV-seropositive. The material sequenced was PBMCs.

As DNA, the CDR3 is TGTGCCAGCAGCGTGGGACAGCTCCAAGAGACCCAGTACTTC. Amino acids: CASSVGQLQETQYF. The gene calls are TRBV9 and TRBJ2-5, with 7 bases fitting TRBD1. The CDR3 runs to 14 residues. Germline V lookup: CDR1 SGDLS, CDR2 YYNGEE. The junction had 2 bases not matched to a gene; V was cut back by 2 bases and J by 1 base. Complete variable domain (other parts from reference TRBV9 and TRBJ2-5): DSGVTQTPKHLITATGQRVTLRCSPRSGDLSVYWYQQSLDQGLQFLIQYYNGEERAKGNILERFSAQQFPDLHSELNLSSLELGDSALYFCASSVGQLQETQYFGPGTRLLVL.